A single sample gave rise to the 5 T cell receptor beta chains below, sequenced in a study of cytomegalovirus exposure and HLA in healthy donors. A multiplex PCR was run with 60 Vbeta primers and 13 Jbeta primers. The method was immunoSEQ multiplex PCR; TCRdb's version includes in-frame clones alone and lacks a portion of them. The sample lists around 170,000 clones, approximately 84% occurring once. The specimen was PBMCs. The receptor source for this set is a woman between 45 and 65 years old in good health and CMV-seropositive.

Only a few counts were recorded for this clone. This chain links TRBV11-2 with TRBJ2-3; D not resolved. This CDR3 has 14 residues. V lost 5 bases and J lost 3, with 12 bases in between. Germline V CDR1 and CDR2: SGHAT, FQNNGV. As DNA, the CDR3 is TGTGCCAGCAGCGCCCAGGTGGTAACAGATACGCAGTATTTT. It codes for CASSAQVVTDTQYF.

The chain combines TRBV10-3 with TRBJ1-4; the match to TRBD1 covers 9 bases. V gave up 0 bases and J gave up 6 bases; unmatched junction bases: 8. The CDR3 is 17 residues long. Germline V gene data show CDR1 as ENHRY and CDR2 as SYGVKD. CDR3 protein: CAISESKGQGSDEKLFF. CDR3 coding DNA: TGTGCCATCAGTGAGTCGAAGGGACAGGGATCGGATGAAAAACTGTTTTTT.

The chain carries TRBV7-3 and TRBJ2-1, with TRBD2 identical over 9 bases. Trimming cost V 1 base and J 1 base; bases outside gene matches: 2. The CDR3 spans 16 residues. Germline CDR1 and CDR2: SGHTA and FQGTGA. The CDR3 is CASSLRAGGSYNEQFF. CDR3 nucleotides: TGTGCCAGCAGCTTAAGAGCGGGGGGATCCTACAATGAGCAGTTCTTC.

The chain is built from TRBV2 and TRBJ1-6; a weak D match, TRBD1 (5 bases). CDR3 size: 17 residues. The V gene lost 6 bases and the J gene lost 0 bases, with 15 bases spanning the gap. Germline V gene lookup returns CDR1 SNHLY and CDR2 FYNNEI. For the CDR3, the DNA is TGTGCCAGCAGCGGGCGGGGTGGGACCTCCTATAATTCACCCCTCCACTTT. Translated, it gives CASSGRGGTSYNSPLHF.

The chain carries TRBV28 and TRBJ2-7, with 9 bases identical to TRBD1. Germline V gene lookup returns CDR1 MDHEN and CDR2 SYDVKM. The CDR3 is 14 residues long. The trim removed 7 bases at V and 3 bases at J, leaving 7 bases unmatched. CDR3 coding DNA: TGTGCCAGCAATGACAGGGGGATGGACTACGAGCAGTACTTC. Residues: CASNDRGMDYEQYF.